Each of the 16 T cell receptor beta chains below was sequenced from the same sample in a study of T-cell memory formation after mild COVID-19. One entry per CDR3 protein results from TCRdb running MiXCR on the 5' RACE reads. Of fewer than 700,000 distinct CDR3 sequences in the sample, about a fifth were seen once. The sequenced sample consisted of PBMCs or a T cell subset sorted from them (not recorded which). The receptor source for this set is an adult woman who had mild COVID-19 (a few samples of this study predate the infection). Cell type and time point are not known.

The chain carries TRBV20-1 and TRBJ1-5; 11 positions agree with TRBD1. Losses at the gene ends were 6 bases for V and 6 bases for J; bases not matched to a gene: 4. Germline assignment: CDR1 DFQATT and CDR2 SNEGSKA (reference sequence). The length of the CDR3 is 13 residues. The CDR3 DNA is TGCAGTGCCACGGGACAGGGGGTTCAGCCCCAGCATTTT. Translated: CSATGQGVQPQHF.

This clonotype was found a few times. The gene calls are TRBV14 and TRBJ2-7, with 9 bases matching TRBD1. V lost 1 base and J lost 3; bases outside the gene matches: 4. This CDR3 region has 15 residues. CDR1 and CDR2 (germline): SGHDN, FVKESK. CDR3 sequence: CASSQGGQGRYEQYF. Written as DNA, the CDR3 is TGTGCCAGCAGCCAAGGTGGACAGGGGCGCTACGAGCAGTACTTC.

CDR3: CASSTTYRARTEAFF. CDR3 bases: TGCGCCAGCAGTACTACATACAGGGCGAGAACTGAAGCTTTCTTT. The V and J genes are TRBV23-1 and TRBJ1-1, with a possible D match to TRBD1 (6 bases). TRBV23-1 falls under the ORF class, with uncertain function. V was pared by 5 bases and J by 5 bases, with 18 bases between. The CDR3 sequence is 15 residues long.

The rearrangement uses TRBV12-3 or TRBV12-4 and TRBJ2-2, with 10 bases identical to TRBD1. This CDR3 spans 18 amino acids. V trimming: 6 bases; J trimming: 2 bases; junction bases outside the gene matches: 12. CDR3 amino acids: CASRRTTGTGDNTGELFF. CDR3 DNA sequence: TGTGCCAGCAGGAGAACCACCGGGACAGGGGACAACACCGGGGAGCTGTTTTTT.

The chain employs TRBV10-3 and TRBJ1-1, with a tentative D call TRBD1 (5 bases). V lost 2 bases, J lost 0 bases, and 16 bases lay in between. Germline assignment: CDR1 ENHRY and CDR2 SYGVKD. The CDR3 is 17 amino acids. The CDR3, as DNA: TGTGCCATCAGTGAGGGGCCAGGGAAGGCGCTGAACACTGAAGCTTTCTTT. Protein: CAISEGPGKALNTEAFF.

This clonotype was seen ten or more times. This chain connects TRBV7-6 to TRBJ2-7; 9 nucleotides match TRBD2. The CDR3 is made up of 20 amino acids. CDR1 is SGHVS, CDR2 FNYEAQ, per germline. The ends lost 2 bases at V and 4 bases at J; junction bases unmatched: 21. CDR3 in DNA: TGTGCCAGCAGCTTATCACCCTCGACAGGGTGGCTAGCGGGAACGTACGAGCAGTACTTC. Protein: CASSLSPSTGWLAGTYEQYF.

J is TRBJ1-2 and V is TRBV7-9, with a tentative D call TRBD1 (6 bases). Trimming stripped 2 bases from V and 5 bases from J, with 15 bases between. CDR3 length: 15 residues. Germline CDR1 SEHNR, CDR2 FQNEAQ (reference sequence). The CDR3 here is CASSLLAGHSYGYTF. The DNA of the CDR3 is TGTGCCAGCAGCTTATTAGCGGGACATAGTTATGGCTACACCTTC. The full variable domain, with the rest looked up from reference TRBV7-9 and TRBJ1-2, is DTGVSQNPRHKITKRGQNVTFRCDPISEHNRLYWYRQTLGQGPEFLTYFQNEAQLEKSRLLSDRFSAERPKGSFSTLEIQRTEQGDSAMYLCASSLLAGHSYGYTFGSGTRLTVV.

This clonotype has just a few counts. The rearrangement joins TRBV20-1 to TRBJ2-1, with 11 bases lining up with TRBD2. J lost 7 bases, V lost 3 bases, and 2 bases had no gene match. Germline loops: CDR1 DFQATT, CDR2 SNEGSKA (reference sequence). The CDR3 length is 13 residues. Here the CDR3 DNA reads TGCAGTGCTAGGACTAGCGGGAAGAATGAGCAGTTCTTC. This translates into CSARTSGKNEQFF.

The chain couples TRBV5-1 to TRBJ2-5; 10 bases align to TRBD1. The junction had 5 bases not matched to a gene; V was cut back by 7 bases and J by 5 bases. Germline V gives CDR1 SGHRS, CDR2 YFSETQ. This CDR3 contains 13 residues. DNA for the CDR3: TGCGCCAGCCGGGACAGGGGCAGCGAGACCCAGTACTTC. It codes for CASRDRGSETQYF.

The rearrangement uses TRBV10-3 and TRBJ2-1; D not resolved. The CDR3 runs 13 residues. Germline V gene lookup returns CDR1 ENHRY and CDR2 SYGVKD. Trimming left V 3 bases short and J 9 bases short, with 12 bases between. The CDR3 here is CAISERAVGEQFF. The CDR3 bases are TGTGCCATCAGTGAACGGGCCGTAGGTGAGCAGTTCTTC.

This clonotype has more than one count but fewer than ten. The DNA for the CDR3 is TGCAGCGTTGGAGGACAGGGAGCGGGCAGCAATCAGCCCCAGCATTTT. It is translated as CSVGGQGAGSNQPQHF. The chain has TRBV29-1 and TRBJ1-5, with 8 bases identical to TRBD1. CDR1 is SQVTM and CDR2 is ANQGSEA in the germline V gene. With 4 bases clipped from V and 1 base from J, the junction kept 9 bases outside the gene matches. This CDR3 region has 16 residues.

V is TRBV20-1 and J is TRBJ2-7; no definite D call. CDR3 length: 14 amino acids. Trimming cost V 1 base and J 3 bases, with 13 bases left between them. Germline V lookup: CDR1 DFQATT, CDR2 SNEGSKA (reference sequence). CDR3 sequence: CSARVSPWDYEQYF. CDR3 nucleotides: TGCAGTGCTAGAGTTAGCCCCTGGGACTACGAGCAGTACTTC.

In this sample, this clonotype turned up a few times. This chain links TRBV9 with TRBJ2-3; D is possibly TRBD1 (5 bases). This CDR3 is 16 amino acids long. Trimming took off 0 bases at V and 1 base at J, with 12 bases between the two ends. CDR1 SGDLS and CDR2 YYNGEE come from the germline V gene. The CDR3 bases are TGTGCCAGCAGCGTAGGTTCTCAGGGTGGCACAGATACGCAGTATTTT. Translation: CASSVGSQGGTDTQYF.

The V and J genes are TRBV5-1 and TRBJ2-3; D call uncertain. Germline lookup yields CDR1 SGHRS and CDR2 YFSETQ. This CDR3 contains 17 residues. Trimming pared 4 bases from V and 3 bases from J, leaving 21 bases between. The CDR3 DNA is TGCGCCAGCAGCCCCTTTGGGCCCCTGGGCGAGACAGATACGCAGTATTTT. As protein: CASSPFGPLGETDTQYF.

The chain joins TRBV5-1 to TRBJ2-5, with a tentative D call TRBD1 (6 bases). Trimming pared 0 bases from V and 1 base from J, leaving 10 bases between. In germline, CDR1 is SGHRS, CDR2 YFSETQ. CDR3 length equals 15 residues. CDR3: CASSLARGIQETQYF. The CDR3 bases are TGCGCCAGCAGCTTGGCGAGGGGGATCCAAGAGACCCAGTACTTC.

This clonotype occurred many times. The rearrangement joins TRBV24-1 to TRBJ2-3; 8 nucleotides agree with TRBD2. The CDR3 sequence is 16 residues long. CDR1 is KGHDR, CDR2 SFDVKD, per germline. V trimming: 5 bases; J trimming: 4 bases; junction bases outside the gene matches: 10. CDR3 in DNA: TGTGCCACCAGTGTGTCGGGAGGGATTAGTGCAGATACGCAGTATTTT. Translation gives CATSVSGGISADTQYF.